Listed below are T cell receptor beta chains from one sample, sequenced in a study of kidney transplant recipient with SARS-CoV-2 infection. MiXCR, run by TCRdb on the reads, gives a single entry per CDR3 protein. This table holds 250,000 or so distinct CDR3 sequences, 29% found once. This sample comprised a blood sample, obtained at baseline and on day 111 from a kidney transplant recipient. These receptors came from a male patient between 25 and 39 years old who had COVID-19 and was a kidney transplant recipient. Some T cells may be the graft donor's. CDR3s include the opening cysteine and the closing phenylalanine or tryptophan. Fields, in order: CDR3 protein, CDR3 DNA, D gene, J gene, V gene, clone size. A D gene is named only where the DNA matches it firmly. The listing skips clone size in some rows; elsewhere it reads once, few, many or a size class.

CDR3aa: CASRHGVATVMQDTQYF; CDR3nt: TGTGCCAGCAGACACGGAGTAGCTACAGTCATGCAAGATACGCAGTATTTT; d_gene: -; j_gene: TRBJ2-3; v_gene: TRBV21-1; abundance: many
CDR3aa: CASSRGRSSYNEQFF; CDR3nt: TGTGCCAGCAGCCGGGGGCGAAGCTCCTACAATGAGCAGTTCTTC; d_gene: -; j_gene: TRBJ2-1; v_gene: TRBV12-3/TRBV12-4; abundance: many
CDR3aa: CASSFDAGLPDTQYF; CDR3nt: TGTGCCAGCAGCTTCGACGCGGGACTCCCAGATACGCAGTATTTT; d_gene: -; j_gene: TRBJ2-3; v_gene: TRBV5-4; abundance: -
CDR3aa: CASSLPWGRDNYGYTF; CDR3nt: TGTGCCAGCAGCCTCCCCTGGGGCAGGGATAACTACGGCTACACCTTC; d_gene: -; j_gene: TRBJ1-2; v_gene: TRBV6-5; abundance: -
CDR3aa: CASTTTVSRKTYGYTF; CDR3nt: TGTGCCAGCACGACGACTGTCTCGCGAAAGACCTATGGCTACACCTTC; d_gene: -; j_gene: TRBJ1-2; v_gene: TRBV5-5; abundance: many
CDR3aa: CASSRTGYTIYF; CDR3nt: TGTGCCAGCAGCAGGACCGGATACACCATATATTTT; d_gene: -; j_gene: TRBJ1-3; v_gene: TRBV9; abundance: many
CDR3aa: CASSPGLAGKAYEQYF; CDR3nt: TGTGCCAGCAGCCCGGGACTAGCGGGCAAGGCCTACGAGCAGTACTTC; d_gene: TRBD2; j_gene: TRBJ2-7; v_gene: TRBV12-3/TRBV12-4; abundance: many
CDR3aa: CATSWAKRCGKTYGYTF; CDR3nt: TGTGCCACCAGCTGGGCTAAAAGGTGTGGAAAGACCTATGGCTACACCTTC; d_gene: -; j_gene: TRBJ1-2; v_gene: TRBV15; abundance: many
CDR3aa: CASSERAIGKLFF; CDR3nt: TGTGCCAGCAGTGAACGGGCGATAGGGAAACTGTTTTTT; d_gene: -; j_gene: TRBJ1-4; v_gene: TRBV2; abundance: many
CDR3aa: CASRRASVRKTYGYTF; CDR3nt: TGCGCCAGCCGACGCGCATCGGTTCGAAAGACCTATGGCTACACCTTC; d_gene: -; j_gene: TRBJ1-2; v_gene: TRBV5-1; abundance: -
CDR3aa: CASSLKMECRKTYGYTF; CDR3nt: TGTGCCAGCAGTTTAAAAATGGAATGTAGAAAGACCTATGGCTACACCTTC; d_gene: -; j_gene: TRBJ1-2; v_gene: TRBV6-5; abundance: many
CDR3aa: CASSKVSTNRKTYGYTF; CDR3nt: TGTGCCAGTAGTAAAGTTTCGACAAATCGAAAGACCTATGGCTACACCTTC; d_gene: -; j_gene: TRBJ1-2; v_gene: TRBV19; abundance: many
CDR3aa: CASSLVPAGAGNIQYF; CDR3nt: TGTGCCAGCAGCTTAGTTCCAGCGGGGGCAGGAAACATTCAGTACTTC; d_gene: TRBD2; j_gene: TRBJ2-4; v_gene: TRBV11-2; abundance: many
CDR3aa: CSVGTQGTDIDEQYF; CDR3nt: TGCAGCGTGGGAACTCAGGGGACTGATATAGACGAGCAGTACTTC; d_gene: -; j_gene: TRBJ2-7; v_gene: TRBV29-1; abundance: many
CDR3aa: CSARSRVQNYGYTF; CDR3nt: TGCAGTGCTAGAAGCAGGGTCCAAAACTATGGCTACACCTTC; d_gene: -; j_gene: TRBJ1-2; v_gene: TRBV20-1; abundance: few
CDR3aa: CASSICHCIGKTYGYTF; CDR3nt: TGTGCCAGCAGTATATGTCACTGCATCGGAAAGACCTATGGCTACACCTTC; d_gene: -; j_gene: TRBJ1-2; v_gene: TRBV6-2/TRBV6-3; abundance: many
CDR3aa: CASSSEIRSRKTYGYTF; CDR3nt: TGCGCCAGCAGTTCGGAGATAAGGTCGCGAAAGACCTATGGCTACACCTTC; d_gene: -; j_gene: TRBJ1-2; v_gene: TRBV10-1; abundance: -
CDR3aa: CASSPSFDSGLGGDTQYF; CDR3nt: TGTGCCAGCAGCCCCTCGTTCGATAGCGGGCTGGGGGGAGATACGCAGTATTTT; d_gene: TRBD2; j_gene: TRBJ2-3; v_gene: TRBV7-9; abundance: many
CDR3aa: CASSIDHQSSYEQYF; CDR3nt: TGTGCCAGTAGTATAGATCATCAGAGCTCCTACGAGCAGTACTTC; d_gene: -; j_gene: TRBJ2-7; v_gene: TRBV19; abundance: many
CDR3aa: CSAQWRLFRKTYGYTF; CDR3nt: TGCAGTGCTCAGTGGCGGCTGTTTCGAAAGACCTATGGCTACACCTTC; d_gene: -; j_gene: TRBJ1-2; v_gene: TRBV20-1; abundance: many
CDR3aa: CATSRATRTEAFF; CDR3nt: TGTGCCACCAGCAGAGCCACTAGGACTGAAGCTTTCTTT; d_gene: -; j_gene: TRBJ1-1; v_gene: TRBV15; abundance: many
CDR3aa: CASSLWGSSYNEQFF; CDR3nt: TGTGCCAGCAGCTTATGGGGGAGCTCCTACAATGAGCAGTTCTTC; d_gene: -; j_gene: TRBJ2-1; v_gene: TRBV7-2; abundance: many
CDR3aa: CASSSERGPNTEAFF; CDR3nt: TGCGCCAGCAGCTCCGAACGGGGACCGAACACTGAAGCTTTCTTT; d_gene: -; j_gene: TRBJ1-1; v_gene: TRBV5-1; abundance: -
CDR3aa: CARSYSIISSYYNEQFF; CDR3nt: TGTGCCAGAAGTTACTCGATAATCAGCAGCTACTACAATGAGCAGTTCTTC; d_gene: -; j_gene: TRBJ2-1; v_gene: TRBV6-5; abundance: -
CDR3aa: CAISSGRDTGELFF; CDR3nt: TGTGCCATCAGTAGCGGGAGGGACACCGGGGAGCTGTTTTTT; d_gene: TRBD2; j_gene: TRBJ2-2; v_gene: TRBV10-3; abundance: many
CDR3aa: CSVGARDGQDYEQYF; CDR3nt: TGCAGCGTTGGTGCCCGGGACGGCCAGGACTACGAGCAGTACTTC; d_gene: -; j_gene: TRBJ2-7; v_gene: TRBV29-1; abundance: many
CDR3aa: CSARGLTGTGGSNIQYF; CDR3nt: TGCAGTGCTAGGGGCCTTACCGGGACAGGGGGCTCGAACATTCAGTACTTC; d_gene: TRBD1; j_gene: TRBJ2-4; v_gene: TRBV20-1; abundance: few
CDR3aa: CASSYDLSFRKTYGYTF; CDR3nt: TGTGCCAGCAGTTATGACCTCAGCTTCCGAAAGACCTATGGCTACACCTTC; d_gene: -; j_gene: TRBJ1-2; v_gene: TRBV12-3/TRBV12-4; abundance: many
CDR3aa: CASSFEVLRRKTYGYTF; CDR3nt: TGCGCCAGCAGTTTCGAGGTGCTACGCAGAAAGACCTATGGCTACACCTTC; d_gene: -; j_gene: TRBJ1-2; v_gene: TRBV23-1; abundance: many
CDR3aa: CSARGGAGDEQFF; CDR3nt: TGCAGTGCTAGGGGGGGGGCTGGGGATGAGCAGTTCTTC; d_gene: -; j_gene: TRBJ2-1; v_gene: TRBV20-1; abundance: -
CDR3aa: CASKKHVSRKTYDYTF; CDR3nt: TGTGCCAGCAAAAAACATGTCTCGCGAAAGACCTATGACTACACCTTC; d_gene: -; j_gene: TRBJ1-2; v_gene: TRBV5-5; abundance: many
CDR3aa: CASSGPTGRRKTYGYTF; CDR3nt: TGCGCCAGCAGCGGACCCACAGGACGTCGAAAGACCTATGGCTACACCTTC; d_gene: -; j_gene: TRBJ1-2; v_gene: TRBV4-3; abundance: many
CDR3aa: CASSLVAGSNQPQHF; CDR3nt: TGTGCCAGCAGCTTAGTGGCGGGTAGCAATCAGCCCCAGCATTTT; d_gene: -; j_gene: TRBJ1-5; v_gene: TRBV7-2; abundance: many
CDR3aa: CGTKRRITQSRANVLTF; CDR3nt: TGTGGCACAAAACGAAGGATAACACAAAGTCGGGCCAACGTCCTGACTTTC; d_gene: -; j_gene: TRBJ2-6; v_gene: TRBV8-2; abundance: many
CDR3aa: CASRLDSGNTIYF; CDR3nt: TGTGCCAGCAGACTGGACTCTGGAAACACCATATATTTT; d_gene: -; j_gene: TRBJ1-3; v_gene: TRBV7-9; abundance: many
CDR3aa: CASSPPTSALNTEAFF; CDR3nt: TGTGCCAGCAGTCCCCCCACTTCGGCTCTGAACACTGAAGCTTTCTTT; d_gene: -; j_gene: TRBJ1-1; v_gene: TRBV28; abundance: few
CDR3aa: CASGPNPTGNEQLF; CDR3nt: TGCGCCAGCGGCCCGAACCCCACAGGGAATGAGCAGCTCTTC; d_gene: -; j_gene: TRBJ2-1; v_gene: TRBV5-4; abundance: -
CDR3aa: CAISESTTTSFIDEQYF; CDR3nt: TGTGCCATCAGTGAGTCTACCACAACGTCGTTTATCGACGAGCAGTACTTC; d_gene: -; j_gene: TRBJ2-7; v_gene: TRBV10-3; abundance: many
CDR3aa: CASSWGAFTRKTYGYTF; CDR3nt: TGTGCCAGCAGCTGGGGGGCGTTTACCCGAAAGACCTATGGCTACACCTTC; d_gene: -; j_gene: TRBJ1-2; v_gene: TRBV7-8; abundance: many
CDR3aa: CASSQWRGETQYF; CDR3nt: TGTGCCAGCAGCCAATGGCGGGGAGAGACCCAGTACTTC; d_gene: -; j_gene: TRBJ2-5; v_gene: TRBV14; abundance: many
CDR3aa: CASRTTRVIAGAGEQYF; CDR3nt: TGTGCCAGCAGAACAACGAGGGTGATAGCGGGAGCGGGGGAGCAGTACTTC; d_gene: TRBD2; j_gene: TRBJ2-7; v_gene: TRBV6-2/TRBV6-3; abundance: many
CDR3aa: CASSPRGAADSYNEQFF; CDR3nt: TGTGCCAGCAGCCCCCGGGGGGCCGCCGACTCCTACAATGAGCAGTTCTTC; d_gene: -; j_gene: TRBJ2-1; v_gene: TRBV7-2; abundance: -
CDR3aa: CASSYESSPHNEQFF; CDR3nt: TGTGCCAGCAGTTACGAGTCCAGTCCCCACAATGAGCAGTTCTTC; d_gene: -; j_gene: TRBJ2-1; v_gene: TRBV6-2/TRBV6-3; abundance: -
CDR3aa: CASSTWGKSRKTYGYTF; CDR3nt: TGCGCCAGCAGTACATGGGGAAAATCGCGAAAGACCTATGGCTACACCTTC; d_gene: -; j_gene: TRBJ1-2; v_gene: TRBV10-1; abundance: many
CDR3aa: CANRREEGNEKLFF; CDR3nt: TGTGCCAACCGCCGGGAGGAGGGGAATGAAAAACTGTTTTTT; d_gene: -; j_gene: TRBJ1-4; v_gene: TRBV7-3; abundance: many
CDR3aa: CASSRTGFNEQFF; CDR3nt: TGTGCCAGCAGCCGAACAGGGTTTAATGAGCAGTTCTTC; d_gene: -; j_gene: TRBJ2-1; v_gene: TRBV16; abundance: -
CDR3aa: CASSLLRTGNTIYF; CDR3nt: TGTGCCAGCAGCTTGTTAAGGACCGGAAACACCATATATTTT; d_gene: -; j_gene: TRBJ1-3; v_gene: TRBV7-2; abundance: many
CDR3aa: CASSAVGGSSGANVLTF; CDR3nt: TGTGCCAGCAGCGCCGTTGGGGGGTCCTCTGGGGCCAACGTCCTGACTTTC; d_gene: -; j_gene: TRBJ2-6; v_gene: TRBV9; abundance: few
CDR3aa: CAWKQGSRSYNEQFF; CDR3nt: TGTGCCTGGAAACAGGGAAGCCGCTCCTACAATGAGCAGTTCTTC; d_gene: -; j_gene: TRBJ2-1; v_gene: TRBV30; abundance: -
CDR3aa: CSVVHSANTEAFF; CDR3nt: TGCAGCGTCGTCCATAGTGCGAACACTGAAGCTTTCTTT; d_gene: -; j_gene: TRBJ1-1; v_gene: TRBV29-1; abundance: many
CDR3aa: CASRVAGSGNIQYF; CDR3nt: TGTGCCAGCAGAGTAGCGGGATCGGGGAACATTCAGTACTTC; d_gene: TRBD2; j_gene: TRBJ2-4; v_gene: TRBV6-2/TRBV6-3; abundance: -